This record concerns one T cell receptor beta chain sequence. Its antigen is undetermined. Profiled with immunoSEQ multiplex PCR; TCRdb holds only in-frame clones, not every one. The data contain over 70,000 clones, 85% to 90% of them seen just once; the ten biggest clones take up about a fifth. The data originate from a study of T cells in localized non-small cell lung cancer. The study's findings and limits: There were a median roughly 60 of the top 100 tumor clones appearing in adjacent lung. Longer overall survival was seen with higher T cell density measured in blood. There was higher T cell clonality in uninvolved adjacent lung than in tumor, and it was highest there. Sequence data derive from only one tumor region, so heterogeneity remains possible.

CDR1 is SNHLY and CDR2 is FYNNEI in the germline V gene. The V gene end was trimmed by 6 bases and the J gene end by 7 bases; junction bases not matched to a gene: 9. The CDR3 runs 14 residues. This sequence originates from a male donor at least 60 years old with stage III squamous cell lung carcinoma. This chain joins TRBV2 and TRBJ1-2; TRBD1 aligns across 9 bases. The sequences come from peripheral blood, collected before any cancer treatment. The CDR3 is CASRVQGAKGGYTF. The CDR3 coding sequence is TGTGCCAGCAGGGTACAGGGGGCAAAGGGTGGCTACACCTTC.